This T cell receptor beta chain was obtained from a study of cytomegalovirus exposure and HLA in healthy donors. Study findings and constraints: Presence/absence analyses rested on an assumption that sequencing depth was roughly uniform across donors. The study had only CMV serostatus as immune exposure information.

Unmatched junction bases numbered 12, after V lost 6 bases and J lost 3 bases. CDR3 length: 16 residues. CDR1 is MDHEN, CDR2 SYDVKM, per germline. As concerns this clone: Its antigen is not identified.

PCR amplification relied on 60 Vbeta primers (plus 13 Jbeta primers). The table came from immunoSEQ multiplex PCR; TCRdb's copy has only in-frame clones and leaves some out. The sample holds about 140,000 clones; about 70% are singletons and the top ten take roughly 4%. The V and J genes are TRBV28 and TRBJ1-2, with 8 bases identical to TRBD1. What was sequenced was PBMCs. The source of this sequence is a man between 18 and 35 years old in good health and CMV-seronegative. CDR3 bases: TGTGCCAGCAGGGGCCGGGACAGGACAATCTACTATGGCTACACCTTC. Translation gives CASRGRDRTIYYGYTF.